This T cell receptor (beta chain) was recovered during a study of CXCR3-negative and CXCR3-positive naive CD8 T cells. Study findings and constraints: The study found more hydrophobic TRB CDR3s in CXCR3-positive naive cells than in CXCR3-negative naive cells.

Points on this clonotype: Antigen specificity is unknown.

This CDR3 is built from 16 residues. Germline-derived CDR1 and CDR2 are MGHRA and YSYEKL. Each TRB cDNA library was prepared by 5' RACE (with UMI labels). One entry per CDR3 protein, without DNA, is what TCRdb gives after re-calling the 5' RACE reads. The sample totals approximately 88,000 distinct CDR3 sequences; its top ten clones hold 0.53%. Sequenced material: naive CXCR3+ CD8+ T cells from blood. The subset was: CD45RO-CCR7+CD27+CD95- naive CD8+ T cells expressing CXCR3 (TNR3+). The source is a human donor in good health. Some clones in this sample may be carry-over from other donors' samples. The chain uses TRBV4-1 and TRBJ2-1. CDR3 protein: CASSPNGVTTYNEQFF.